Presented here are 9 T cell receptor beta chains from one specimen sequenced in a study of shared clonotypes between healthy human individuals. Assay: immunoSEQ multiplex PCR; the TCRdb copy retains only in-frame clones and omits some. This sample has about 1.1 million clones; approximately 80% occur once, and the top ten carry more than 0.55%. The sample taken for sequencing was memory CD4+ T cells from PBMCs. The subset is: CD45RA-negative fraction. All receptors come from a man younger than 30 in good health. Some clones in this sample may be carry-over from other donors' samples.

This chain connects TRBV9 to TRBJ2-1; D may be TRBD1 (6 bases). The CDR3 spans 14 residues. The germline V and J ends were trimmed by 0 bases and 4 bases, with 8 bases remaining between them. The germline CDR1 and CDR2 sequences are SGDLS and YYNGEE. CDR3 nucleotide sequence: TGTGCCAGCAGCGTAGAGGGGGAGTACAATGAGCAGTTCTTC. As protein: CASSVEGEYNEQFF.

The V gene is TRBV2, the J gene TRBJ2-4; possible D gene TRBD1, 7 bases. The V and J ends lost 6 bases and 0 bases respectively, with 18 bases between them. CDR1 is SNHLY and CDR2 is FYNNEI in the germline V gene. CDR3 length: 17 amino acids. The DNA for the CDR3 is TGTGCCAGCAGGGCGGGACAGTCTCAACTAGCCAAAAACATTCAGTACTTC. Amino acid sequence: CASRAGQSQLAKNIQYF.

V and J are TRBV6-1 and TRBJ1-5; D gene ambiguous. Trimming pared 4 bases from V and 6 bases from J, leaving 13 bases between. CDR3 size: 14 residues. Germline CDR1 and CDR2: MNHNS and SASEGT. The CDR3 DNA reads TGTGCCAGCAGTGTCAACTCGGGGATTCAGCCCCAGCATTTT. Translation gives CASSVNSGIQPQHF.

The rearrangement uses TRBV2 and TRBJ1-1, with a possible D match to TRBD1 (6 bases). V lost 9 bases and J 0 bases, leaving 14 bases between the germline ends. The CDR3 sequence is 14 residues long. The germline V gene has CDR1 SNHLY and CDR2 FYNNEI. The CDR3 region has the DNA TGTGCCAGAGGGGGGGGGCCCTTGAACACTGAAGCTTTCTTT. Amino acid sequence: CARGGGPLNTEAFF. Complete variable domain (other parts from reference TRBV2 and TRBJ1-1): EPEVTQTPSHQVTQMGQEVILRCVPISNHLYFYWYRQILGQKVEFLVSFYNNEISEKSEIFDDQFSVERPDGSNFTLKIRSTKLEDSAMYFCARGGGPLNTEAFFGQGTRLTVV.

The V and J genes are TRBV21-1 and TRBJ2-7; TRBD1 reflects the table's D call only, with no check against the DNA. TRBV21-1 has pseudogene status. CDR3 length: 11 residues. The CDR3, as DNA: TGTGCCAACAGACAGACCTACGAGCAGTACTTC. It codes for CANRQTYEQYF.

The chain has TRBV9 and TRBJ1-2; 9 bases are a match to TRBD1. CDR3 length: 13 residues. V lost 4 bases to trimming and J lost 7 bases; unmatched junction nucleotides: 5. CDR1 is SGDLS and CDR2 is YYNGEE in the germline V gene. The CDR3 loop reads CASSPGTGTGYTF. CDR3 nucleotide sequence: TGTGCCAGCAGCCCAGGGACAGGGACTGGCTACACCTTC.

This clone was seen once. The chain has TRBV7-2 and TRBJ1-5; unclear D gene. The CDR3 spans 13 residues. V lost 1 base to trimming and J lost 5 bases, with 6 bases between them. Germline V gene lookup returns CDR1 SGHTA and CDR2 FQGNSA. This chain's CDR3 is CASSLVQDQPQHF. Here the CDR3 DNA reads TGTGCCAGCAGCTTAGTTCAGGATCAGCCCCAGCATTTT.

The gene calls are TRBV4-2 and TRBJ2-7; a possible D gene is TRBD2 (5 bases). CDR1 is LGHNA and CDR2 is YNFKEQ in the germline V gene. Trimming cost V 1 base and J 4 bases, with 14 bases left between them. This CDR3 is 15 amino acids long. CDR3 DNA sequence: TGTGCCAGCAGCCAAGGCGGGCCAGGAGCGTACGAGCAGTACTTC. This sequence encodes CASSQGGPGAYEQYF.

This clone has just one count. V and J are TRBV7-3 and TRBJ2-5; D remains unclear. The CDR3 is 13 amino acids. Trimming stripped 5 bases from V and 5 bases from J, with 12 bases between. Germline CDR1 is SGHTA and CDR2 is FQGTGA. CDR3 DNA: TGTGCCAGCAGCGACGGTATACGGGAGACCCAGTACTTC. Translating gives CASSDGIRETQYF.